This entry features one TCR beta chain sequence. The antigen remains undetermined. Sequencing used immunoSEQ multiplex PCR; TCRdb keeps in-frame clones, though not all of them. This table has about 130,000 clones, roughly 93% appearing once. The data originate from a study of T cell responses to AZD1222 COVID-19 vaccine. The CDR3 runs to 16 residues. Germline V CDR1 and CDR2: SGHVS, FQNEAQ. V shed 5 bases, J shed 7 bases, and the junction held 11 bases outside the gene matches. General study findings and limits: White British donors predominated, females outnumbered males, and clonal diversity was possibly underestimated.

The chain couples TRBV7-8 to TRBJ1-6, with 7 bases that match TRBD1. The TCR originated in an adult in good health. Sequencing was performed on peripheral blood, taken on day 0 of AZD1222 vaccination. The CDR3 DNA is TGTGCCAGCAGCCGCAAAGACAGGGTCGCGAATTCACCCCTCCACTTT. Protein sequence: CASSRKDRVANSPLHF. The complete variable domain, with remaining parts taken from reference TRBV7-8 and TRBJ1-6, reads GAGVSQSPRYKVAKRGQDVALRCDPISGHVSLFWYQQALGQGPEFLTYFQNEAQLDKSGLPSDRFFAERPEGSVSTLKIQRTQQEDSAVYLCASSRKDRVANSPLHFGNGTRLTVT.